This T cell receptor (beta chain) was found in a study of shared clonotypes between healthy human individuals. Notes on the study in general: Incomplete sequencing of sorted subsets was indicated by rarefaction despite large depth. Non-shared clonotypes displayed generation probabilities falling below those of clonotypes present in all four donors. In this cohort, only blood was sampled, and tissue repertoires likely differ.

Of note for this clone: Its antigen is unidentified.

Clones were sequenced by immunoSEQ multiplex PCR, and TCRdb holds only the in-frame ones, with some missing. Of 1,400,000 or so clones in the sample, approximately 98.5% were seen once. Germline assignment: CDR1 MDHEN and CDR2 SYDVKM. Trimming removed 4 bases from V and 1 base from J, with 14 bases in between. The CDR3 is 16 amino acids. There were no recent acute infections or vaccinations among the donors, who were healthy HIV-negative adults. Sequenced sample: naive CD4+ T cells sorted from blood. Specified subset: CD45RA+ positively selected. The chain uses TRBV28 and TRBJ1-5, with D perhaps matching TRBD1 (5 bases). This sequence was found in a man aged 25-45 years in good health. CDR3 sequence (DNA): TGTGCCAGCAGTTCAGGGAGGCGGGGGAGCAATCAGCCCCAGCATTTT. Protein product: CASSSGRRGSNQPQHF.